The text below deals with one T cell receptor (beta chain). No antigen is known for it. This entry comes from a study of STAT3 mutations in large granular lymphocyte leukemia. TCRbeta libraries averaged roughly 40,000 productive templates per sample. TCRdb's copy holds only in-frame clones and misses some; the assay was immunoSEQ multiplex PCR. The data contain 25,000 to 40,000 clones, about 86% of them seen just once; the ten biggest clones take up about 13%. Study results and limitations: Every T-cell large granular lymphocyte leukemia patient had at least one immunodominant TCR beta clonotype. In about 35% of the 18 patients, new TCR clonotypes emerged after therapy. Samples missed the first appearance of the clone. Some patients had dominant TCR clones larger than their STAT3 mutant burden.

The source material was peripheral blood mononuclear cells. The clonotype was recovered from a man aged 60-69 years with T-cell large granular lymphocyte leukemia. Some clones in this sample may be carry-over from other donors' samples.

CDR3 in DNA: TGTGCCAGCAGCCACGGACTAGCGGGAGGGGAGTACTTC. It is translated as CASSHGLAGGEYF. This chain connects TRBV7-8 to TRBJ2-7, with TRBD2 identical over 15 bases. The CDR3 has 13 amino acids. V was clipped by 5 bases and J by 11 bases; unmatched bases: 4. In germline, CDR1 is SGHVS, CDR2 FQNEAQ.